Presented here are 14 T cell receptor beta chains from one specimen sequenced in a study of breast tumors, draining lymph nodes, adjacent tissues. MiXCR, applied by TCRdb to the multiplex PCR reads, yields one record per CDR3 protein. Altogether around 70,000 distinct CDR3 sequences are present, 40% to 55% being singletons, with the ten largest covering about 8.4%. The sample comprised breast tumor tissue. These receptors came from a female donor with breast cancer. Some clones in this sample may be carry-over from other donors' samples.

As DNA, the CDR3 is TGTGCCAGCAGCCCCCGGGTAAGGGGCTCCTACGAGCAGTACTTC. This sequence encodes CASSPRVRGSYEQYF. The V gene is TRBV7-8, the J gene TRBJ2-7; D is perhaps TRBD1 (5 bases). CDR3 length: 15 residues. Germline CDR1 is SGHVS and CDR2 is FQNEAQ. The ends were cut back, 5 bases at V and 0 bases at J, with 14 bases in the middle. The full variable domain, with the rest looked up from reference TRBV7-8 and TRBJ2-7, is GAGVSQSPRYKVAKRGQDVALRCDPISGHVSLFWYQQALGQGPEFLTYFQNEAQLDKSGLPSDRFFAERPEGSVSTLKIQRTQQEDSAVYLCASSPRVRGSYEQYFGPGTRLTVT.

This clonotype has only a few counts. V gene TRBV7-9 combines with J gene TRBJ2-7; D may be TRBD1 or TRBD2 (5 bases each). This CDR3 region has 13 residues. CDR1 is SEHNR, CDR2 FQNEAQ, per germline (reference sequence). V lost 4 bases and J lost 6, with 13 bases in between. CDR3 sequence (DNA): TGTGCCAGCAGCTCCCTGGACGGGACCGAGCAGTACTTC. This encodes CASSSLDGTEQYF.

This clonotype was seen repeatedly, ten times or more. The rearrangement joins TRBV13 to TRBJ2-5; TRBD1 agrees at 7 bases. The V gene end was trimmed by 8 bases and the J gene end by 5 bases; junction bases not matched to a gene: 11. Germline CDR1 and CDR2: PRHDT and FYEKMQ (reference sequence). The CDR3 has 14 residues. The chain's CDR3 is CASVRQGQGETQYF. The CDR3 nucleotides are TGTGCCAGCGTAAGACAGGGTCAGGGGGAGACCCAGTACTTC.

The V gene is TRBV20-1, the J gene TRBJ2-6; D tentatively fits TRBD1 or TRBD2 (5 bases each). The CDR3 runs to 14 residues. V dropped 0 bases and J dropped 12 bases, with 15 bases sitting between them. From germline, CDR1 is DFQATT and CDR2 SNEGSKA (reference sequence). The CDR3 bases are TGCAGTGCTAGAGACATCGGGACGCCAGTCGTCCTGACTTTC. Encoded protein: CSARDIGTPVVLTF.

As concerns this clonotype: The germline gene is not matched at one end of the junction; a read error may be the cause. CDR3 sequence: CASSLAYNERFF. The DNA for the CDR3 is TGTGCCAGCAGCCTAGCATACAATGAGCGGTTCTTC. The chain employs TRBV7-2 and TRBJ2-1; perhaps TRBD2 as D (5 bases). The V gene's germline CDR1 is SGHTA and CDR2 FQGNSA. The CDR3 contains 12 residues.

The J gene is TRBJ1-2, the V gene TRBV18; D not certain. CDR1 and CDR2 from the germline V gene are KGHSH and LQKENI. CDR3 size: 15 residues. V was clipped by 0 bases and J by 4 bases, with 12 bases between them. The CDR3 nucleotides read TGTGCCAGCTCACCACCGGACGCATCTCCCTATGGCTACACCTTC. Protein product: CASSPPDASPYGYTF.

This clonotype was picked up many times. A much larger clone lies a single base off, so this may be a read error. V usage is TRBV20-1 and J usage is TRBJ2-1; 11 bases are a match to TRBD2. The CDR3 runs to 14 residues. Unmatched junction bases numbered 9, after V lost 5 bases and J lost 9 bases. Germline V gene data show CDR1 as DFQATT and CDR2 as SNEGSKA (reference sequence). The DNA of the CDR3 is TGCAGTGCTGCAAGACTAGCGGGAAACACTGAGCAGTTCTTC. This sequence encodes CSAARLAGNTEQFF.

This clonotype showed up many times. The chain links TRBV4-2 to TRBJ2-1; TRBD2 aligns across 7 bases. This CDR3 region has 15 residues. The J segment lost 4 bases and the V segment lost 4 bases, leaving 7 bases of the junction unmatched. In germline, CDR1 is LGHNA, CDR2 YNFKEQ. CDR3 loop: CASSLSARGYNEQFF. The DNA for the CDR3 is TGTGCCAGCAGCCTGTCAGCGCGGGGGTACAATGAGCAGTTCTTC.

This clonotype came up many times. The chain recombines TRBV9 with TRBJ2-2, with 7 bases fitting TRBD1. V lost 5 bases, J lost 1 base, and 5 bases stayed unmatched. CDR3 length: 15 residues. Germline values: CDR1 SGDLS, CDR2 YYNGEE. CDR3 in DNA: TGTGCCAGCAGTCGAAGGACAGGGAACACCGGGGAGCTGTTTTTT. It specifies CASSRRTGNTGELFF.

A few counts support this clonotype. This chain's CDR3 is CASSLAVSENEAFF. The CDR3 DNA is TGTGCCAGCAGTTTAGCGGTTTCAGAGAACGAAGCTTTCTTT. The V gene is TRBV12-3 or TRBV12-4, the J gene TRBJ1-1, with D hard to call. V lost 0 bases and J 8 bases, leaving 13 bases between the germline ends. The CDR3 is made up of 14 amino acids.

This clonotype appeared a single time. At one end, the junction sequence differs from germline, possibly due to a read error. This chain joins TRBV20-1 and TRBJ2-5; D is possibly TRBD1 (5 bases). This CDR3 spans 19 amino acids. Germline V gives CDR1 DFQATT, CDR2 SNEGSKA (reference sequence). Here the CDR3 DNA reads TGCAGTGCTAGGGATAGTCAGGGCCTCTCCGGCTCTTCCCAAGAGGCCCAGTACTTC. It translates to CSARDSQGLSGSSQEAQYF.

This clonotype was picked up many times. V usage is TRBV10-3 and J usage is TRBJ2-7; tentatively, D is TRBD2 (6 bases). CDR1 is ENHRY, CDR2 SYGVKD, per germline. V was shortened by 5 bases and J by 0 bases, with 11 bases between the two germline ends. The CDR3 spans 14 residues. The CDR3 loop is CAISPTEGSYEQYF. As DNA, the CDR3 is TGTGCCATCAGTCCCACGGAGGGCTCCTACGAGCAGTACTTC.

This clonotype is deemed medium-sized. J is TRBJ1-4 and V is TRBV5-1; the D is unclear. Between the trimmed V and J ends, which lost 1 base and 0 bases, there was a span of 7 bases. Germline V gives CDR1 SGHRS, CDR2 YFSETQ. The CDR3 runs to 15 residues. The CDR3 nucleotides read TGCGCCAGCAGCTTGACGTCATCAACTAATGAAAAACTGTTTTTT. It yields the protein CASSLTSSTNEKLFF.

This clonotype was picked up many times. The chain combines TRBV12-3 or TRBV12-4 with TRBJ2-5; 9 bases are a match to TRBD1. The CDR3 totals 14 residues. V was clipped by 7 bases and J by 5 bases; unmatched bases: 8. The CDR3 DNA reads TGTGCCAGCACCATCGGGACAGGGAGGGAGACCCAGTACTTC. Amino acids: CASTIGTGRETQYF.